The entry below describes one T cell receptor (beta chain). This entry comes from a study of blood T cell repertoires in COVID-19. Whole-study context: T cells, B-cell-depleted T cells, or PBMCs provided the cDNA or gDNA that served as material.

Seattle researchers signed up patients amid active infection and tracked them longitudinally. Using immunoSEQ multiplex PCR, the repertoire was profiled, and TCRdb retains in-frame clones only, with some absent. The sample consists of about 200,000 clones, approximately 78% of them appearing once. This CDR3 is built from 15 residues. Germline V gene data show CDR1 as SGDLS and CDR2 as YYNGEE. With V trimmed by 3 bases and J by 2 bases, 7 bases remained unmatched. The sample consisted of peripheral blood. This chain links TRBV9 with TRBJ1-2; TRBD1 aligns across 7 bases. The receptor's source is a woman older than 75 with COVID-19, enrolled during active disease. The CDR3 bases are TGTGCCAGCAGCGCTCGACAGGGCACAAACTATGGCTACACCTTC. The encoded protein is CASSARQGTNYGYTF.